The T cell receptor (beta chain) described here comes from a study of cytotoxic CD8 clonotypes in ibrutinib-treated CLL. On the study more broadly: Specimens for response were gathered following a median approximately 12 months of therapy, spanning 6 to 36. The average sample held roughly 250,000 productive templates and tens of thousands of productive rearrangements. Study conclusions and caveats: Public clonotypes occurred uncommonly; on treatment, they contracted or remained stable.

The germline CDR1 and CDR2 sequences are SGHAT and FQNNGV. CDR3 length equals 16 residues. V was clipped by 5 bases and J by 4 bases; unmatched bases: 9. The data were produced by immunoSEQ multiplex PCR, yet TCRdb's version contains in-frame clones alone and is incomplete. The data contain nearly 15,000 clones, 55% to 70% of them seen just once; the ten biggest clones take up approximately 12%. A remark on this clone: Its antigen is still unknown.

The clonotype originates from a human donor with chronic lymphocytic leukemia. J is TRBJ2-3 and V is TRBV11-2; 10 bases are a match to TRBD2. The specimen was PBMCs, collected before ibrutinib treatment. CDR3 DNA: TGTGCCAGCAGCCTAAAAAGCGGGGGGGCTTCAGATACGCAGTATTTT. Encoded protein: CASSLKSGGASDTQYF.